A single TCR beta chain is shown here with its context. This sample's treatment: around 19 received Ad26.COV2.S at low or high dose, single or two shots; 5 received placebo; per-sample allocation not given. Specimens were obtained on day 63 following the first vaccine or placebo injection. The data are from a study of Ad26.COV2.S vaccination and SARS-CoV-2 variants. The data were produced by immunoSEQ multiplex PCR, yet TCRdb's version contains in-frame clones alone and is incomplete. In the table there are 300,000 to 350,000 clones, approximately 86% of which are singletons. The source of this sequence is a person between 18 and 65 years old who received the Ad26.COV2.S COVID-19 vaccine or a placebo. Sequenced material: peripheral blood, taken in a trial of Ad26.COV2.S vaccine versus placebo.

CDR3 amino acids: CASSAEQGSRTEAFF. The CDR3 DNA reads TGTGCCAGCAGCGCAGAACAGGGAAGTCGCACTGAAGCTTTCTTT. The chain joins TRBV9 to TRBJ1-1, with D possibly matching TRBD1 (6 bases). The CDR3 has 15 amino acids. Germline V gene data show CDR1 as SGDLS and CDR2 as YYNGEE. Trimming stripped 3 bases from V and 4 bases from J, with 16 bases between.